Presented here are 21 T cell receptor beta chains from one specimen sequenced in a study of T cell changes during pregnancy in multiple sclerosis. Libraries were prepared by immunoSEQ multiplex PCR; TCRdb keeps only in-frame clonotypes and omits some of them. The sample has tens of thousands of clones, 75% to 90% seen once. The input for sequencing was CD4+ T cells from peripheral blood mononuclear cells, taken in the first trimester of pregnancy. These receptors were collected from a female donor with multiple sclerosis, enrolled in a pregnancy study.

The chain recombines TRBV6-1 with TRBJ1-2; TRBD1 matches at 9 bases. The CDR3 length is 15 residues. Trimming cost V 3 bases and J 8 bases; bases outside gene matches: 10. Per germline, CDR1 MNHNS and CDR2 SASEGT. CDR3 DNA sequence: TGTGCCAGCAGTGAGGGGACAGGGAGAGGAAGGGGCTACACCTTC. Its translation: CASSEGTGRGRGYTF.

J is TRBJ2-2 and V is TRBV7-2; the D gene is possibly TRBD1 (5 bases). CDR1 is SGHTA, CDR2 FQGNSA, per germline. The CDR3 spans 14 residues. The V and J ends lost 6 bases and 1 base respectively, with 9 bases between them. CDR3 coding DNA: TGTGCCAGCAGTCTACAGGTGAACACCGGGGAGCTGTTTTTT. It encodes CASSLQVNTGELFF.

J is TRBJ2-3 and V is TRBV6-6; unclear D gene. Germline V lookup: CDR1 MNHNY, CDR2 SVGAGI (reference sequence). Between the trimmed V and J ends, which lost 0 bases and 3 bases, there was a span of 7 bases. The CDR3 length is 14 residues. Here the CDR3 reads CASSYSLPTDTQYF. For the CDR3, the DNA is TGTGCCAGCAGTTACTCCCTACCTACAGATACGCAGTATTTT.

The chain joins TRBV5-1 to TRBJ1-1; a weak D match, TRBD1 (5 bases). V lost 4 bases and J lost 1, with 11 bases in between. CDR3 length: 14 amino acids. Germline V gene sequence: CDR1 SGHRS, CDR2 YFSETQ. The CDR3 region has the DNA TGCGCCAGCAGCCTCACCCAGGGGAACACTGAAGCTTTCTTT. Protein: CASSLTQGNTEAFF.

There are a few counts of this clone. The CDR3 coding sequence is TGTGCCAGCAGCCTACAGCTCTCCTCTGGAAACACCATATATTTT. Translation gives CASSLQLSSGNTIYF. The chain combines TRBV6-1 with TRBJ1-3; D uncertain. Trimming removed 6 bases at V and 0 bases at J, with 12 bases between. This CDR3 comprises 15 residues. Germline lookup yields CDR1 MNHNS and CDR2 SASEGT.

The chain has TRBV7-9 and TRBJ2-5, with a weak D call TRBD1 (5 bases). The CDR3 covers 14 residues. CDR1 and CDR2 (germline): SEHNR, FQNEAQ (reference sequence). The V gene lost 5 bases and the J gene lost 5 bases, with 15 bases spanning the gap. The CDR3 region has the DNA TGTGCCAGCAGCCCAGGGAACTCGGTCGAGACCCAGTACTTC. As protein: CASSPGNSVETQYF.

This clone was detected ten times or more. In nucleotides, the CDR3 is TGTGCCAGCAGCTTAGGAGGAGGGATCACCCACAAAGAGACCCAGTACTTC. Residues: CASSLGGGITHKETQYF. The rearrangement links TRBV7-7 to TRBJ2-5, with D maybe TRBD2 (6 bases). The CDR3 covers 17 residues. Looked up from germline, CDR1 is SSHAT and CDR2 is FNYEAQ (reference sequence). Trimming took off 1 base at V and 3 bases at J, with 18 bases between the two ends. The full variable domain, rest sourced from reference TRBV7-7 and TRBJ2-5, is GAGVSQSPRYKVTKRGQDVTLRCDPISSHATLYWYQQALGQGPEFLTYFNYEAQPDKSGLPSDRFSAERPEGSISTLTIQRTEQRDSAMYRCASSLGGGITHKETQYFGPGTRLLVL.

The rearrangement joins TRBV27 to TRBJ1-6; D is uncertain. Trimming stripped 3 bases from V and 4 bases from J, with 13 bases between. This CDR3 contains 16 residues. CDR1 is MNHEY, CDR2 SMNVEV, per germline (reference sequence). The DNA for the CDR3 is TGTGCCAGCAGTTTTGGGGAGACCACGTATAATTCACCCCTCCACTTT. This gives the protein CASSFGETTYNSPLHF.

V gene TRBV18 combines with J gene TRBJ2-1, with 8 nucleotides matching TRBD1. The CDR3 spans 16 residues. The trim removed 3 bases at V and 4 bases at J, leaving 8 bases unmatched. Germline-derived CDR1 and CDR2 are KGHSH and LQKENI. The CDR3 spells CASSPSGQAFYNEQFF. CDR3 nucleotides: TGTGCCAGCTCACCCTCGGGACAGGCCTTTTACAATGAGCAGTTCTTC.

CDR3 bases: TGTGCCAGCACCTTCTATAGCGGGGCCTTGTACAATGAGCAGTTCTTC. Translation gives CASTFYSGALYNEQFF. The V call is TRBV27, the J call TRBJ2-1; 8 nucleotides match TRBD2. CDR1 is MNHEY, CDR2 SMNVEV, per germline (reference sequence). Trimming at V came to 7 bases and at J to 4 bases, leaving 12 bases not matched to a gene. The CDR3 is 16 amino acids.

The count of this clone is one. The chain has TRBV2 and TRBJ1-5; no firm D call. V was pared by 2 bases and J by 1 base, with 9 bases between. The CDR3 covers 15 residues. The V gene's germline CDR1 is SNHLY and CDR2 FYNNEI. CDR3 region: CASSEQRISNQPQHF. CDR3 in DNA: TGTGCCAGCAGTGAACAGCGTATCAGCAATCAGCCCCAGCATTTT.

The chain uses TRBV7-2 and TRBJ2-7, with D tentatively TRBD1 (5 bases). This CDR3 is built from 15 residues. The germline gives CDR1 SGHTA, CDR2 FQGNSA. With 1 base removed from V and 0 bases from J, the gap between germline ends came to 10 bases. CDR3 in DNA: TGTGCCAGCAGCTTAGAGGGGCAGCCCTCCTACGAGCAGTACTTC. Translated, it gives CASSLEGQPSYEQYF.

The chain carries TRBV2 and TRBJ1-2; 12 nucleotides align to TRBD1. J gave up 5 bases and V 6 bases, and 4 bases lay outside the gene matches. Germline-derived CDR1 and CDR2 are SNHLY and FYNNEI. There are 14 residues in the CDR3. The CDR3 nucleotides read TGTGCCAGCAGGCGGGACAGGGGGCTATATGGCTACACCTTC. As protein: CASRRDRGLYGYTF.

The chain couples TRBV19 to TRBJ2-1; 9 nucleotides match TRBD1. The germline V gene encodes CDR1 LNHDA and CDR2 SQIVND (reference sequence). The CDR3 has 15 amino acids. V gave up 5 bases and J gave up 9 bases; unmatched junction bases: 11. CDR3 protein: CASSPKGQGLPEQFF. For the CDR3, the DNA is TGTGCCAGTAGTCCTAAAGGACAGGGGTTGCCTGAGCAGTTCTTC.

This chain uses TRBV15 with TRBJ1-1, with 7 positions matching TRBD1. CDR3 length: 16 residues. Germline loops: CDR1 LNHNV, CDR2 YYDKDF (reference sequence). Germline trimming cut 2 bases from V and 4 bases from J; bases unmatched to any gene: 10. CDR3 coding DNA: TGTGCCACCAGCAGACCTGCACAGGGGCAGGGCACTGAAGCTTTCTTT. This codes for CATSRPAQGQGTEAFF.

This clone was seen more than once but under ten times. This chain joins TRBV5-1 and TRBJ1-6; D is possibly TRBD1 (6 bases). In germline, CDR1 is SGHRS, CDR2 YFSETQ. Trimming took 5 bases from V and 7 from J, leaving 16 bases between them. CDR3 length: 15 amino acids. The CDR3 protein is CASSWERGNNSPLHF. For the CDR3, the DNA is TGCGCCAGCAGTTGGGAAAGGGGGAACAATTCACCCCTCCACTTT.

CDR3 region: CASSLGSSGRYNEQFF. As DNA, the CDR3 is TGTGCCAGCAGTTTAGGGTCTAGCGGGAGGTACAATGAGCAGTTCTTC. The V gene is TRBV28, the J gene TRBJ2-1; 11 bases are shared with TRBD2. Germline CDR1 reads MDHEN; CDR2 reads SYDVKM. With 2 bases clipped from V and 4 bases from J, the junction kept 4 bases outside the gene matches. The length of the CDR3 is 16 residues.

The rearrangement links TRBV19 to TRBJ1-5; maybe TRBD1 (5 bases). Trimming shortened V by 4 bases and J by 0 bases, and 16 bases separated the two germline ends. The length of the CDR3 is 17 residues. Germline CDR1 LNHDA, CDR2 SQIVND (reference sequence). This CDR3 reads CASSSRVVAHSNQPQHF. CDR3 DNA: TGTGCCAGTAGTAGCAGGGTGGTGGCCCATAGCAATCAGCCCCAGCATTTT.

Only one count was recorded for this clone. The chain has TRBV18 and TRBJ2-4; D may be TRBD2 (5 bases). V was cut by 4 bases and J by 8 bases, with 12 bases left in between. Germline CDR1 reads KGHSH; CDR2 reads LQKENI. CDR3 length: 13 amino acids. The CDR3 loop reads CASSLQSGYIQYF. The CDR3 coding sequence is TGTGCCAGCTCACTTCAGTCGGGGTACATTCAGTACTTC.

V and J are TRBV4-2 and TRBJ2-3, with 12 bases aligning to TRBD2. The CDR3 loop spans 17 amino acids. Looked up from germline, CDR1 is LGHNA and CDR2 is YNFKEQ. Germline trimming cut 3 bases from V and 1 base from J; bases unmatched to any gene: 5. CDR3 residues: CASSQASGGARTDTQYF. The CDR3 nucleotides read TGTGCCAGCAGCCAGGCTAGCGGGGGGGCCCGCACAGATACGCAGTATTTT.

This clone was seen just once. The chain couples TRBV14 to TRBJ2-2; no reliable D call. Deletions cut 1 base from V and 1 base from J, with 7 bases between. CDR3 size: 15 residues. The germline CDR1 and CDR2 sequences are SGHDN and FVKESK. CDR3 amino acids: CASSQGLKNTGELFF. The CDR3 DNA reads TGTGCCAGCAGCCAAGGGCTCAAGAACACCGGGGAGCTGTTTTTT.